This passage covers 23 T cell receptor beta chains from one sample sequenced in a study of T cells in Graves' hyperthyroidism and ophthalmopathy. Amplified TCR beta CDR3 regions derived from RNA transcripts. TCR CDR3 regions were first amplified by RT-PCR with HTBI primers. TCRdb redid the calling of the multiplex PCR reads with MiXCR, one entry per CDR3 protein. The repertoire has about 840,000 distinct CDR3 sequences, more than 30% of them found once; the top ten carry around 9.3%. Sequencing was carried out using blood. These receptors came from a man aged 18 to 35 with Graves' hyperthyroidism.

This clonotype was seen repeatedly, ten times or more. This rearrangement joins TRBV2 to TRBJ2-7, with D perhaps assigned TRBD1 or TRBD2 (6 bases each). The ends were cut back, 7 bases at V and 4 bases at J, with 14 bases in the middle. CDR3 length: 13 amino acids. Germline V gene lookup returns CDR1 SNHLY and CDR2 FYNNEI. The CDR3 region is CASKQEGGYEQYF. CDR3 nucleotide sequence: TGTGCCAGCAAGCAGGAGGGGGGTTACGAGCAGTACTTC.

This chain uses TRBV15 with TRBJ2-2, with 7 bases aligning to TRBD2. The CDR3 has 16 residues. Trimming cost V 6 bases and J 2 bases; bases outside gene matches: 9. Germline-derived CDR1 and CDR2 are LNHNV and YYDKDF (reference sequence). This chain's CDR3 is CATRRPGGSNTGELFF. The CDR3 DNA sequence: TGTGCCACCAGAAGGCCGGGAGGCTCAAACACCGGGGAGCTGTTTTTT. Full variable domain (rest looked up from reference TRBV15 and TRBJ2-2): DAMVIQNPRYQVTQFGKPVTLSCSQTLNHNVMYWYQQKSSQAPKLLFHYYDKDFNNEADTPDNFQSRRPNTSFCFLDIRSPGLGDTAMYLCATRRPGGSNTGELFFGEGSRLTVL.

Turning to this clonotype: At one of its ends the junction is not consistent with the germline gene, which may arise from a read error. This chain connects TRBV24-1 to TRBJ2-5; 9 nucleotides agree with TRBD1. Germline values: CDR1 KGHDR, CDR2 SFDVKD. There are 14 residues in the CDR3. The CDR3 DNA follows: TGTGCCAGCAGTATATATGGACAGGGGGAGACCCAGTACTTC. Protein: CASSIYGQGETQYF.

The chain recombines TRBV5-1 with TRBJ1-1; 8 bases align to TRBD1. Per germline, CDR1 SGHRS and CDR2 YFSETQ. The length of the CDR3 is 14 residues. Trimming took 4 bases from V and 4 from J; bases not matched to a gene: 6. The CDR3 protein is CASSRIGQGTEAFF. The CDR3 DNA is TGCGCCAGCAGCCGGATCGGACAGGGCACTGAAGCTTTCTTT.

This clonotype occurred a few times. V usage is TRBV7-9 and J usage is TRBJ1-1; maybe TRBD1 (6 bases). CDR1 and CDR2 (germline): SEHNR, FQNEAQ (reference sequence). The CDR3 contains 16 residues. V lost 5 bases to trimming and J lost 1 base, with 17 bases between them. The CDR3 sequence is CASSAGQGHWNTEAFF. The CDR3 region has the DNA TGTGCCAGCAGCGCCGGTCAGGGACACTGGAACACTGAAGCTTTCTTT.

The sample holds many counts of this clonotype. Written as DNA, the CDR3 is TGTGCCACCAGCAGAGAGACGTCCTACGAGCAGTACTTC. Protein product: CATSRETSYEQYF. The chain employs TRBV15 and TRBJ2-7; D uncertain. The CDR3 runs to 13 residues. Germline V gene data show CDR1 as LNHNV and CDR2 as YYDKDF (reference sequence). Trimming left V 0 bases short and J 1 base short, with 4 bases between.

J is TRBJ2-2 and V is TRBV29-1, with D perhaps matching TRBD1 or TRBD2 (5 bases each). Germline CDR1 and CDR2: SQVTM and ANQGSEA. The CDR3 contains 13 residues. V dropped 8 bases and J dropped 2 bases, with 12 bases sitting between them. The CDR3 loop is CSQRGPNTGELFF. In nucleotides, the CDR3 is TGCAGCCAGAGGGGACCTAACACCGGGGAGCTGTTTTTT.

The gene calls are TRBV9 and TRBJ1-6, with D unresolved. The CDR3 length is 14 residues. CDR1 is SGDLS, CDR2 YYNGEE, per germline. V lost 2 bases to trimming and J lost 12 bases, with 15 bases between them. The CDR3 protein is CASSVDFGLGPLHF. CDR3 sequence (DNA): TGTGCCAGCAGCGTGGACTTCGGGCTCGGACCCCTCCACTTT.

Of note for this clonotype: A much larger clone sits a single nucleotide away, making a read error possible. The CDR3, as DNA: TGCAGTGCTAGAGAAAGACAGGACTATCGGCACACCTTC. Translating gives CSARERQDYRHTF. The J gene is TRBJ1-2, the V gene TRBV20-1; D might be TRBD1 (6 bases). The V and J ends lost 0 bases and 12 bases respectively, with 17 bases between them. In germline, CDR1 is DFQATT, CDR2 SNEGSKA (reference sequence). The CDR3 is 13 amino acids.

J is TRBJ1-1 and V is TRBV9, with TRBD1 matching over 11 bases. The ends lost 0 bases at V and 0 bases at J; junction bases unmatched: 4. Germline V gene lookup returns CDR1 SGDLS and CDR2 YYNGEE. This CDR3 region has 17 residues. Here the CDR3 reads CASSVGWTGGMNTEAFF. The CDR3 DNA reads as TGTGCCAGCAGCGTAGGTTGGACAGGGGGCATGAACACTGAAGCTTTCTTT.

This clonotype was detected a few times. The J gene is TRBJ1-2, the V gene TRBV5-6; TRBD1 aligns across 7 bases. Germline lookup yields CDR1 SGHDT and CDR2 YYEEEE. After removal of 4 bases from V and 1 base from J, the junction contained 10 bases not matched to a gene. The CDR3 runs to 16 residues. DNA for the CDR3: TGTGCCAGCAGCCTCGGGACAGCCTATCTTAACTATGGCTACACCTTC. Its translation is CASSLGTAYLNYGYTF.

This clonotype showed up many times. The chain recombines TRBV5-1 with TRBJ1-1; a possible D gene is TRBD1 (5 bases). This CDR3 has 15 residues. With 0 bases removed from V and 1 base from J, the gap between germline ends came to 10 bases. Germline V lookup: CDR1 SGHRS, CDR2 YFSETQ. As DNA, the CDR3 is TGCGCCAGCAGCTTGGCCGGGGGAACGAACACTGAAGCTTTCTTT. Translation gives CASSLAGGTNTEAFF. Full variable domain (outside the CDR3, taken from reference TRBV5-1 and TRBJ1-1): KAGVTQTPRYLIKTRGQQVTLSCSPISGHRSVSWYQQTPGQGLQFLFEYFSETQRNKGNFPGRFSGRQFSNSRSEMNVSTLELGDSALYLCASSLAGGTNTEAFFGQGTRLTVV.

Ten or more counts support this clonotype. The rearrangement uses TRBV19 and TRBJ1-2, with 7 bases that match TRBD1. The length of the CDR3 is 15 residues. Germline V gene lookup returns CDR1 LNHDA and CDR2 SQIVND (reference sequence). The ends lost 8 bases at V and 7 bases at J; junction bases unmatched: 16. The CDR3 nucleotides are TGTGCCAGTGGACCGACAGGGATTGAGAGTTCTGGCTACACCTTC. This sequence encodes CASGPTGIESSGYTF.

This clonotype was observed many times. This chain uses TRBV7-9 with TRBJ2-7; 7 bases line up with TRBD1. Trimming took 5 bases from V and 5 from J; bases not matched to a gene: 6. Germline V gene sequence: CDR1 SEHNR, CDR2 FQNEAQ (reference sequence). This CDR3 has 13 residues. This CDR3 reads CASSLQGPHEQYF. The CDR3 DNA reads TGTGCCAGCAGCCTACAGGGGCCCCACGAGCAGTACTTC. The full variable domain, in which reference TRBV7-9 and TRBJ2-7 provide the parts outside the CDR3, is DTGVSQNPRHKITKRGQNVTFRCDPISEHNRLYWYRQTLGQGPEFLTYFQNEAQLEKSRLLSDRFSAERPKGSFSTLEIQRTEQGDSAMYLCASSLQGPHEQYFGPGTRLTVT.

The V and J genes are TRBV12-3 or TRBV12-4 and TRBJ1-2; tentatively, D is TRBD1 (5 bases). CDR3 length: 12 amino acids. V dropped 3 bases and J dropped 11 bases, with 13 bases sitting between them. DNA for the CDR3: TGTGCCAGCAGTTTGGGAGTTGGGACTTACACCTTC. Its protein product is CASSLGVGTYTF.

This clonotype occurred many times. V and J are TRBV7-9 and TRBJ1-2, with no clear D. Germline V lookup: CDR1 SEHNR, CDR2 FQNEAQ (reference sequence). V was cut by 4 bases and J by 1 base, with 13 bases left in between. The CDR3 runs to 15 residues. This CDR3 is CASSSDISFNYGYTF. For the CDR3, the DNA is TGTGCCAGCAGCTCCGACATTTCCTTTAACTATGGCTACACCTTC.

This clonotype came up a few times. The chain uses TRBV4-1 and TRBJ2-7; D is uncertain. Germline V lookup: CDR1 MGHRA, CDR2 YSYEKL. Trimming took off 6 bases at V and 2 bases at J, with 11 bases between the two ends. The CDR3 totals 13 residues. The CDR3 region is CASSHLPPYEQYF. The CDR3 bases are TGCGCCAGCAGTCATCTCCCGCCCTACGAGCAGTACTTC.

This rearrangement joins TRBV10-3 to TRBJ1-1; D perhaps matches TRBD1 (6 bases). V was trimmed by 0 bases and J by 4 bases, leaving 12 bases between them. The CDR3 spans 15 residues. The germline V gene has CDR1 ENHRY and CDR2 SYGVKD. The CDR3 reads CAISESSGAVTEAFF. DNA for the CDR3: TGTGCCATCAGTGAGTCGTCAGGGGCGGTCACTGAAGCTTTCTTT.

A single count supports this clonotype. A junction end diverges from the germline sequence, so it may reflect a read error. This chain links TRBV7-9 with TRBJ2-5, with 10 bases identical to TRBD1. From germline, CDR1 is SEHNR and CDR2 FQNEAQ (reference sequence). The CDR3 runs 14 residues. The CDR3 DNA reads TGTGCCAACAGCTCCGAGGGACAGGGGGAGACCCAGTACTTC. It translates to CANSSEGQGETQYF.

J is TRBJ1-5 and V is TRBV12-3 or TRBV12-4; tentative D call: TRBD1 (6 bases). Trimming removed 6 bases from V and 9 bases from J, with 21 bases in between. This CDR3 has 15 amino acids. CDR3 in amino acids: CASSPGTLMDRPQHF. The CDR3, as DNA: TGTGCCAGCAGCCCAGGGACATTAATGGATCGGCCCCAGCATTTT.

V gene TRBV10-3 combines with J gene TRBJ1-2, with D perhaps TRBD1 (6 bases). Germline V gene sequence: CDR1 ENHRY, CDR2 SYGVKD. This CDR3 is built from 16 residues. Trimming stripped 6 bases from V and 1 base from J, with 18 bases between. CDR3 sequence: CAISAFGQKFNYGYTF. In DNA form, the CDR3 reads TGTGCCATCAGCGCCTTCGGACAGAAATTTAACTATGGCTACACCTTC.

This clonotype occurred many times. V usage is TRBV7-9 and J usage is TRBJ1-4; D might be TRBD1 (6 bases). Trimming took 5 bases from V and 8 from J, leaving 15 bases between them. CDR1 SEHNR and CDR2 FQNEAQ come from the germline V gene (reference sequence). This CDR3 region has 14 residues. The CDR3 protein is CASSRDIDQEKLFF. CDR3 sequence (DNA): TGTGCCAGCAGCAGGGACATCGATCAGGAAAAACTGTTTTTT.

The genes are TRBV19 and TRBJ1-4, with D tentatively TRBD1 (5 bases). Germline assignment: CDR1 LNHDA and CDR2 SQIVND (reference sequence). Trimming pared 7 bases from V and 0 bases from J, leaving 12 bases between. This CDR3 is built from 15 residues. CDR3 residues: CASKAAGATNEKLFF. The CDR3 DNA sequence: TGTGCCAGTAAAGCGGCGGGGGCAACTAATGAAAAACTGTTTTTT.